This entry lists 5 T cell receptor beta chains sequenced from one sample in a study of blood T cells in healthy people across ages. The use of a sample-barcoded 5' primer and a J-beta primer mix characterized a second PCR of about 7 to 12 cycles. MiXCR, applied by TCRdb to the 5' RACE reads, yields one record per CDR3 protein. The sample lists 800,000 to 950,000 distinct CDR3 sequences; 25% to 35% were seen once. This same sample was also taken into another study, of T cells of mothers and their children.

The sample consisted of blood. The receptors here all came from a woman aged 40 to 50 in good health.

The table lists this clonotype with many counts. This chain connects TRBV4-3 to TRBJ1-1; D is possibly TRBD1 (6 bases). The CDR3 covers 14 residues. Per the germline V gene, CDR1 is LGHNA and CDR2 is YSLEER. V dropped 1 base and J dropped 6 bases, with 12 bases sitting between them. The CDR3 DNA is TGCGCCAGCAGCCAAGGAGCGGGGGCAGCTGAAGCTTTCTTT. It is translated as CASSQGAGAAEAFF.

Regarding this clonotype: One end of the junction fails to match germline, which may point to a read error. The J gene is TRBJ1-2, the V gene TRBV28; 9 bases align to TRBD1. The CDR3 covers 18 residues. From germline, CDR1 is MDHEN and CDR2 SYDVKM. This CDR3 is CASRPPRQGEVRNHGYTF. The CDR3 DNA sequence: TGTGCCAGCAGACCACCGAGACAGGGGGAGGTTCGTAACCATGGCTACACCTTC.

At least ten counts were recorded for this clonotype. The CDR3 nucleotides read TGTGCCAGCAGTTCGCGGGGGGATGGCTACACCTTC. It is translated as CASSSRGDGYTF. The rearrangement uses TRBV6-6 and TRBJ1-2, with a tentative D call TRBD1 (5 bases). The CDR3 contains 12 residues. Germline values: CDR1 MNHNY, CDR2 SVGAGI (reference sequence). Trimming cost V 4 bases and J 6 bases, with 9 bases left between them.

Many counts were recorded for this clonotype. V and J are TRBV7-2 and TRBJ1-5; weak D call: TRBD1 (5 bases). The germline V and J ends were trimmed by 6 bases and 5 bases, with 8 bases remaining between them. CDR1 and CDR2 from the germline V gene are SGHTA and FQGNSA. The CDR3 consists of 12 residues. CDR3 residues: CASSLQDQPQHF. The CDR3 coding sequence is TGTGCCAGCAGTTTACAGGATCAGCCCCAGCATTTT.

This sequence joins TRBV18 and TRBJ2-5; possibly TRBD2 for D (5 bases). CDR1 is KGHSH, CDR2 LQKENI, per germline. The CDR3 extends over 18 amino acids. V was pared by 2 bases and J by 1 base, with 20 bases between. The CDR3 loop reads CASSPVDGKFPLQETQYF. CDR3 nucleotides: TGTGCCAGCTCACCAGTGGACGGGAAATTCCCTCTCCAAGAGACCCAGTACTTC.